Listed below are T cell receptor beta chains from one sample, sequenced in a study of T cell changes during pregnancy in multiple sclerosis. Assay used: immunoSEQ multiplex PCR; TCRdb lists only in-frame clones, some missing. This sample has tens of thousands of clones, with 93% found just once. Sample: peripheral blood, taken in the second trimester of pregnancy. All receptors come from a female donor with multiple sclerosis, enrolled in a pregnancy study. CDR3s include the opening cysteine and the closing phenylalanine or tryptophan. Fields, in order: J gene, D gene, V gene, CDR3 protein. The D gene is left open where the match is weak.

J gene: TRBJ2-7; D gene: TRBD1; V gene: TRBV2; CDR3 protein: CASRTGTGPPYEQYF
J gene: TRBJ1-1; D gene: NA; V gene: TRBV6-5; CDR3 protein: CATKLQGLAEAFF
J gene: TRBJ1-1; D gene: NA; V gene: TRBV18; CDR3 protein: CASSPPRGAEAFF
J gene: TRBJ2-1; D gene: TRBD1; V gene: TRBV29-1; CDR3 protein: CSVVGGNRGLYNEQFF
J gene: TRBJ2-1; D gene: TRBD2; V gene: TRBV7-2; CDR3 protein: CASSRTSGSNEQFF
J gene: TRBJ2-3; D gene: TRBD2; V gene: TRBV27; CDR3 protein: CASSPLSSGRAKDTQYF
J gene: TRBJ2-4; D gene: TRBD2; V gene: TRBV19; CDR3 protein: CASSMPTGSGRTNIQYF
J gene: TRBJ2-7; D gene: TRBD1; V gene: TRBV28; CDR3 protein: CASSTGTVSYEQYF
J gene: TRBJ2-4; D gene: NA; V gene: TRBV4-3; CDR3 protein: CASSQDSAGSGKNIQYF
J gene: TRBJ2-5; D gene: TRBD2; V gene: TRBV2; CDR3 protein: CASSVWLAGQETQYF
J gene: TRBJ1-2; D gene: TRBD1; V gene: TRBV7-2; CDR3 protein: CASSLAAGQIYGYTF
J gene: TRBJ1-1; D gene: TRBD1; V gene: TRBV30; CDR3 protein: CARADRRNTEAFF
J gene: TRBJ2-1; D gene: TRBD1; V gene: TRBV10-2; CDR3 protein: CASSGTGNEQFF
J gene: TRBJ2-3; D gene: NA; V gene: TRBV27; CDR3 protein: CASSLIGGTDTQYF
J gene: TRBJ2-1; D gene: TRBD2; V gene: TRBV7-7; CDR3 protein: CASSLGLAGDNEQFF
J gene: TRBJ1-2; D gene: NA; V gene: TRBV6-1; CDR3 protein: CASSETVGIYGYTF
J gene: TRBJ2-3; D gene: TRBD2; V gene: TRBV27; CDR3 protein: CASSRLAGNTDTQYF
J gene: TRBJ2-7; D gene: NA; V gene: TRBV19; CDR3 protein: CASSMVGVDEQYF
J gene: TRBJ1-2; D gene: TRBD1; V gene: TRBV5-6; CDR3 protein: CASSAYRTGANYGYTF
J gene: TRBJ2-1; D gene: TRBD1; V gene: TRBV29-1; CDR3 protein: CSVGDREFF
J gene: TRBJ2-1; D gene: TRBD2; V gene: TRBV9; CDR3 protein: CASSVSASSPGGRDNEQFF
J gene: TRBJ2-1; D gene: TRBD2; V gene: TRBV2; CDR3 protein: CASSATSGRAGEQFF
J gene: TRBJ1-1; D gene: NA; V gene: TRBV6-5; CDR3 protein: CASSNRENTEAFF
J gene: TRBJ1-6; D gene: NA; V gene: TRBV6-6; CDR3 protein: CASSYGPEQSLHF
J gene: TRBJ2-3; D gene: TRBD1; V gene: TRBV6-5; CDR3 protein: CASRLQGGTDTQYF
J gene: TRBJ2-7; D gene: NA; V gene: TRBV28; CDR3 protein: CASSQGGTAPYEQYF
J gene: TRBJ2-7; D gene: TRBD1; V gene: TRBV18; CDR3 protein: CASSPRHPGQAKGHEQYF
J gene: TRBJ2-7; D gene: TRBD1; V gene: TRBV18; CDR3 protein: CASSPDRVSYEQYF
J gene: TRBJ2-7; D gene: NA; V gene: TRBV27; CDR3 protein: CASSLLAGNEQYF
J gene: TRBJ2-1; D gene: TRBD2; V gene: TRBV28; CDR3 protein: CASSLGLAGTYEQFF
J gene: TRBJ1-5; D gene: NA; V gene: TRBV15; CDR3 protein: CATSRYSNQPQHF
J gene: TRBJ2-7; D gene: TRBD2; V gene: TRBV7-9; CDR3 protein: CASSPPSGTSYEQYF
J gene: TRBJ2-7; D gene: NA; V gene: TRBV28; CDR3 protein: CASSLVTGSYEQYF
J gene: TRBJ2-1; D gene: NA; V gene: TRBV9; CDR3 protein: CASSFTGATSEQFF
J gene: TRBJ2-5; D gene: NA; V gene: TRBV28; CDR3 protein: CASRMGGRETQYF
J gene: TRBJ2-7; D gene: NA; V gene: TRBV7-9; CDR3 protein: CASSPTTYEQYF
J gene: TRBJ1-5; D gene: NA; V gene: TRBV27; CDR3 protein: CASRGGTGYSNQPQHF
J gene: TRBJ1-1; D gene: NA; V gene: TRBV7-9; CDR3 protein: CASSARDTEAFF
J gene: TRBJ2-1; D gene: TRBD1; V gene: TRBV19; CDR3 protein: CASSLTGGSEQFF
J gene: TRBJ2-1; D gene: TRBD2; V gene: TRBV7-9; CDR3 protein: CASSASGRGQFF
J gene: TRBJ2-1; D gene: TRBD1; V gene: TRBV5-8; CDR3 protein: CASSSGQGAKGLNEQFF
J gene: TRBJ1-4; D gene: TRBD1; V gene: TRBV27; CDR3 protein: CASSSSGTGAEKLFF
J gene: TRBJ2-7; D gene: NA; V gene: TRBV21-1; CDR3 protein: CASSTQIRDNPYEQYF
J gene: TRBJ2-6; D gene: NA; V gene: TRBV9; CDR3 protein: CASSARMKGGSGANVLTF
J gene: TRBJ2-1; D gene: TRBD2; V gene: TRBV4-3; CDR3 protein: CASSQLGTSGSGEQFF
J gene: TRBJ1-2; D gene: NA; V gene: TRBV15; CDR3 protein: CATSFEGGGGYTF
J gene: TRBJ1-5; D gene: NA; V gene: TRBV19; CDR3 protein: CASSIAWRRLSNQPQHF
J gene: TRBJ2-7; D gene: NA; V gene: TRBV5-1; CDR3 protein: CASSPRPEEEQYF